Reported below is one T cell receptor (beta chain). Its matching antigen is unknown. The read falls 3 residues short of the CDR3 end, and the missing part is taken from the germline J gene. Unstimulated Tregs (CD4+CD25+CD127-) and CD4+CD25- non-Tregs were sorted from PBMCs. The data derive from a study of Tregs in tolerant kidney transplant recipients. Trimming pared 0 bases from V and 5 bases from J, leaving 8 bases between. This CDR3 spans 14 amino acids. Germline V lookup: CDR1 SGHRS, CDR2 YFSETQ. Study observations and caveats: Biological reproducibility was not directly addressed in this study. Nucleotide sequences could not be compared across some patients' samples due to primer changes. Few patients were studied, so findings need validation in larger groups.

TCRdb's table, derived via immunoSEQ multiplex PCR, lists solely in-frame clones and lacks some. The sample totals some 52,000 clones. J is TRBJ1-4 and V is TRBV5-1; D ambiguous. This clonotype originated in a human donor who received a combined kidney and bone marrow transplant. This material consisted of CD4+ T cells from blood, taken before the transplant. CDR3 DNA (partial): TGCGCCAGCAGCTTGGAACAGATAAATGAAAAA. Translation: CASSLEQINEK. The CDR3 in full is CASSLEQINEKLFF. The full variable domain, completed using reference TRBV5-1 and TRBJ1-4, is KAGVTQTPRYLIKTRGQQVTLSCSPISGHRSVSWYQQTPGQGLQFLFEYFSETQRNKGNFPGRFSGRQFSNSRSEMNVSTLELGDSALYLCASSLEQINEKLFFGSGTQLSVL.